This T cell receptor (beta chain) was obtained from a study of graft-versus-host responses after intestinal transplantation. As concerns this clone: Antigen unknown.

Method: immunoSEQ multiplex PCR; TCRdb's copy keeps in-frame clones and lacks some. The sample holds over 65,000 clones, 91% seen once. Germline CDR1 SGHRS, CDR2 YFSETQ. The CDR3 loop spans 14 amino acids. J gave up 3 bases and V 4 bases, and 3 bases lay outside the gene matches. The rearrangement links TRBV5-1 to TRBJ2-3, with 9 bases matching TRBD2. The clonotype comes from a human donor who received an intestinal transplant. The sample was unstimulated CD4+ T cells sorted from spleen or lymph node cells, taken before intestinal transplant. The CDR3 here is CASSPGLATDTQYF. The CDR3 nucleotides read TGCGCCAGCAGCCCCGGACTAGCGACAGATACGCAGTATTTT.